This TCR beta chain stems from a study of Graves' ophthalmopathy and Graves' hyperthyroidism. RNA served as the template for amplifying TCR beta CDR3 regions. A first-round RT-PCR used HTBI primers, followed by a second-round multiplex PCR. TCRdb independently ran MiXCR on the multiplex PCR reads; one entry per CDR3 protein. The table records roughly 700,000 distinct CDR3 sequences, 35% to 50% of them present only once. Study observations and caveats: A classifier, a 13-signature model, separated ophthalmopathy from stable hyperthyroidism with approximately 88% sensitivity and about 83% specificity.

Germline V CDR1 and CDR2: SGDLS, YYNGEE. The CDR3 runs 13 residues. Trimming left V 3 bases short and J 5 bases short, with 9 bases between. Orbital computed tomography, thyroid ultrasound, TRAb, serum thyroxine and clinical symptoms formed the basis of diagnosis. PBMCs were density-gradient isolated from approximately 9.8 ml fresh blood. This clonotype was observed many times. The antigen is undetermined. The clonotype originates from an adult man with Graves' ophthalmopathy. What was sequenced was peripheral blood. V is TRBV9 and J is TRBJ1-3; no firm D call. In DNA, the CDR3 is TGTGCCAGCAGCGAAACGGGCAGAAACACCATATATTTT. Residues: CASSETGRNTIYF. The variable domain in full, completed from reference TRBV9 and TRBJ1-3, reads DSGVTQTPKHLITATGQRVTLRCSPRSGDLSVYWYQQSLDQGLQFLIQYYNGEERAKGNILERFSAQQFPDLHSELNLSSLELGDSALYFCASSETGRNTIYFGEGSWLTVV.